Listed here is a single T cell receptor (beta chain). The antigen is undetermined. The junction departs from germline at one end; a sequencing error may be responsible. From germline, CDR1 is SGHKS and CDR2 YYEKEE (reference sequence). This CDR3 contains 15 residues. The data belong to a study of blood T cells in healthy people across ages. Broader study findings: Those diversity estimates obtained from one million T cells were thought to be underestimates. The long-lived group displayed more naive CD4+ cells, plus higher diversity, than the aged donors did.

Sample-barcoded 5' priming and a J-beta primer mix drove a second PCR of roughly 7 to 11 cycles. Researchers report that each sample yielded at least 3 million CDR3-containing paired-end reads. A single record per CDR3 protein comes from TCRdb applying MiXCR to the 5' RACE reads. The table has 660,000 or so distinct CDR3 sequences, 45% to 65% seen once; the top ten hold 30% to 45%. Per sample, at least 6 micrograms of total RNA were extracted. The sample taken for sequencing was blood. The source of this sequence is a man in his sixties in good health. The chain joins TRBV5-5 to TRBJ2-5, with a weak D call TRBD1 (5 bases). The CDR3 spells CASSLDLGLKETQHF. CDR3 nucleotide sequence: TGTGCCAGCAGCTTGGACCTGGGGCTTAAAGAGACCCAGCACTTC.